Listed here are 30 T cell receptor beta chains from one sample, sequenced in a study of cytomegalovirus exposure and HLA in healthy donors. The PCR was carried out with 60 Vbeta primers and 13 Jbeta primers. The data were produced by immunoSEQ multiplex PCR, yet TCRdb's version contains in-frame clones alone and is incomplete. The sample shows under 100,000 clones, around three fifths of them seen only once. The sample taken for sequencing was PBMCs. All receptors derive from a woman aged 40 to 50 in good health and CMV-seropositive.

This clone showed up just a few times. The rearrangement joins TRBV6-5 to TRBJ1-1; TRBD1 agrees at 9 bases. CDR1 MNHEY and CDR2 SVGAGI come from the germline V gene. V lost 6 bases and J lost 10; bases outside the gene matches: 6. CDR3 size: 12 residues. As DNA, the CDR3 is TGTGCCAGCAGCCTTCGGACAGGGGTAGCTTTCTTT. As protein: CASSLRTGVAFF.

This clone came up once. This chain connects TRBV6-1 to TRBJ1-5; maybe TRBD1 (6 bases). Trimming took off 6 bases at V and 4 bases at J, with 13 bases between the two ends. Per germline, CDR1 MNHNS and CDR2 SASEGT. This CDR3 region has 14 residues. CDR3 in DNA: TGTGCCAGCAGGGACCAGGGGCTAAATCAGCCCCAGCATTTT. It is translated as CASRDQGLNQPQHF.

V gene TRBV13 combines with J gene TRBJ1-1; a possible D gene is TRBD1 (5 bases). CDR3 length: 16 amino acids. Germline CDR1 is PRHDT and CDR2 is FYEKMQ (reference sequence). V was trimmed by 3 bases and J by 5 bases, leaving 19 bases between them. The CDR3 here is CASSFLVSRVRTEAFF. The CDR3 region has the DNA TGTGCCAGCAGCTTCCTAGTATCCAGGGTTCGGACTGAAGCTTTCTTT.

The CDR3 spells CASSWQTDTGELFF. CDR3 sequence (DNA): TGTGCCAGCAGTTGGCAGACTGACACCGGGGAGCTGTTTTTT. The chain couples TRBV6-1 to TRBJ2-2, with D unclear. The V and J ends lost 5 bases and 3 bases respectively, with 10 bases between them. The germline V gene encodes CDR1 MNHNS and CDR2 SASEGT. There are 14 residues in the CDR3.

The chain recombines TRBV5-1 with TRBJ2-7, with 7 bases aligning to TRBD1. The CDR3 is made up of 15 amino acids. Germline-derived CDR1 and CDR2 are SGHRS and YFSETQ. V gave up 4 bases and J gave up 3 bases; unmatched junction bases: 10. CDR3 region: CASSPGIGGGYEQYF. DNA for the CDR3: TGCGCCAGCAGCCCCGGGATAGGGGGCGGCTACGAGCAGTACTTC.

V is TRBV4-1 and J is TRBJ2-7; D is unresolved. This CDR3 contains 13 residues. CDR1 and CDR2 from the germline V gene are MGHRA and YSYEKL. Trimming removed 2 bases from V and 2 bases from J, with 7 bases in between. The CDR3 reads CASSQLETYEQYF. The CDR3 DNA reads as TGCGCCAGCAGCCAATTGGAGACCTACGAGCAGTACTTC.

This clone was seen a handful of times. The CDR3 region has the DNA TGTGCCAGCAGCCCCGGACAGGGGAACTATGGCTACACCTTC. It translates to CASSPGQGNYGYTF. The rearrangement uses TRBV7-3 and TRBJ1-2; 9 bases map to TRBD1. The J segment lost 2 bases and the V segment lost 5 bases, leaving 3 bases of the junction unmatched. The CDR3 extends over 14 amino acids. Germline CDR1 and CDR2: SGHTA and FQGTGA.

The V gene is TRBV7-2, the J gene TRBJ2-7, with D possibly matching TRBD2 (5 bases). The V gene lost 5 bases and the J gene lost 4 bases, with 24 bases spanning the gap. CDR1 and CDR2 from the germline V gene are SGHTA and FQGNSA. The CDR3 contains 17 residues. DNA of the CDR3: TGTGCCAGCAGCGCCTCGCCCTTTCTAGCTTATGGGTACGAGCAGTACTTC. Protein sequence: CASSASPFLAYGYEQYF.

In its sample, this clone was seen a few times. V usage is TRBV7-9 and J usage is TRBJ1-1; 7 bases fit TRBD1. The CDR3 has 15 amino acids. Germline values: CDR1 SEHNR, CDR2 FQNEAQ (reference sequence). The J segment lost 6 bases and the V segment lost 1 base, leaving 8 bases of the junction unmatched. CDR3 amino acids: CASSLEPGGSPEAFF. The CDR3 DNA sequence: TGTGCCAGCAGCTTAGAACCAGGGGGAAGCCCTGAAGCTTTCTTT.

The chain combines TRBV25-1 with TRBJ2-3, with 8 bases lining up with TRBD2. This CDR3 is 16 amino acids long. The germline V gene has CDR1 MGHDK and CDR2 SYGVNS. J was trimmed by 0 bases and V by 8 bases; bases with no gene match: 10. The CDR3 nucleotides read TGTGCCAGCCCTAATAGGGCTAGCGGGAGCACAGATACGCAGTATTTT. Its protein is CASPNRASGSTDTQYF. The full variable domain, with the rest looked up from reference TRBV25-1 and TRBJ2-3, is EADIYQTPRYLVIGTGKKITLECSQTMGHDKMYWYQQDPGMELHLIHYSYGVNSTEKGDLSSESTVSRIRTEHFPLTLESARPSHTSQYLCASPNRASGSTDTQYFGPGTRLTVL.

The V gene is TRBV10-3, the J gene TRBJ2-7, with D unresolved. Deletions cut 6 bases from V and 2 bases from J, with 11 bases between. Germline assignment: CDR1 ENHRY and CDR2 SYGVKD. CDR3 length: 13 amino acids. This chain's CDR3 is CAIRPPAAYEQYF. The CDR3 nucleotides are TGTGCCATCAGGCCACCGGCGGCCTACGAGCAGTACTTC.

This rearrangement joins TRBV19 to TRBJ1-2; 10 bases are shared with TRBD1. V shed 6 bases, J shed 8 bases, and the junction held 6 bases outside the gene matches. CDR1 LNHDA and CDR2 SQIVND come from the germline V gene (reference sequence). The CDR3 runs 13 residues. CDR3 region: CASRGDRGRGYTF. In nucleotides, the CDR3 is TGTGCCAGTAGGGGGGACAGGGGACGGGGCTACACCTTC.

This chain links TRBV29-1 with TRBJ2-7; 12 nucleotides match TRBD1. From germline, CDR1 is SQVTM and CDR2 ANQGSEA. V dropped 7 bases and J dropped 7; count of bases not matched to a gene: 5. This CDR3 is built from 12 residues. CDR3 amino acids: CSAGQGAWEQYF. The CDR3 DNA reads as TGCAGCGCGGGACAGGGGGCATGGGAGCAGTACTTC.

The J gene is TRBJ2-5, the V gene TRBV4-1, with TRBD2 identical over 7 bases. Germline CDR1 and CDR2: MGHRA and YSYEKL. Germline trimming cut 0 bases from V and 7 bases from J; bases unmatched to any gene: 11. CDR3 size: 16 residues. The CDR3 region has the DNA TGCGCCAGCAGCCAAGATTTAACTAGCGCGTTCTGGACCCAGTACTTC. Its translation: CASSQDLTSAFWTQYF.

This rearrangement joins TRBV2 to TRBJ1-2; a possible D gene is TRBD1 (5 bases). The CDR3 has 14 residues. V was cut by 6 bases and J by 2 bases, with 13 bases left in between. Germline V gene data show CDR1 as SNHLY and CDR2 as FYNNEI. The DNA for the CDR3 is TGTGCCAGCAGCTCAGGGTTCTTAAACTATGGCTACACCTTC. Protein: CASSSGFLNYGYTF.

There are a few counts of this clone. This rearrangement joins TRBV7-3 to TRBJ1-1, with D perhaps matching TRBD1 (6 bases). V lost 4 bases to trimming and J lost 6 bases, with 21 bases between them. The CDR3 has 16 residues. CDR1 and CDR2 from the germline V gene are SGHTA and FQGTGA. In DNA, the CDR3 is TGTGCCAGCAGCTCCGAGAATCTCCGGGACAAGGCTGAAGCTTTCTTT. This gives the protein CASSSENLRDKAEAFF.

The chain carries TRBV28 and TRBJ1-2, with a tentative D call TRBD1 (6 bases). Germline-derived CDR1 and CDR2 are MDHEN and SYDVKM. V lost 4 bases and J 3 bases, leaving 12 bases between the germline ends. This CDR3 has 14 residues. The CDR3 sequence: CASSSIRQDYGYTF. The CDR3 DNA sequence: TGTGCCAGCAGTTCGATACGACAGGACTATGGCTACACCTTC.

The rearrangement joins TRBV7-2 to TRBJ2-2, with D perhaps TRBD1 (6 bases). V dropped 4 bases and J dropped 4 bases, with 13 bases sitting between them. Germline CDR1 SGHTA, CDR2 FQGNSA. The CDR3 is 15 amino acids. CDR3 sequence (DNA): TGTGCCAGCAGCTCGACCGCACAGGGCACCGGGGAGCTGTTTTTT. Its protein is CASSSTAQGTGELFF. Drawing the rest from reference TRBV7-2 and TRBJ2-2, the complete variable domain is GAGVSQSPSNKVTEKGKDVELRCDPISGHTALYWYRQSLGQGLEFLIYFQGNSAPDKSGLPSDRFSAERTGGSVSTLTIQRTQQEDSAVYLCASSSTAQGTGELFFGEGSRLTVL.

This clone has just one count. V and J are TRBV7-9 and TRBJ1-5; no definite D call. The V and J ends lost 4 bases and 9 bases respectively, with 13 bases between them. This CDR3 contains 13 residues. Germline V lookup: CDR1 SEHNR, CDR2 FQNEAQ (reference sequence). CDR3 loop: CASSSGLYRPQHF. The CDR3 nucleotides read TGTGCCAGCAGCTCAGGACTTTATCGGCCCCAGCATTTT. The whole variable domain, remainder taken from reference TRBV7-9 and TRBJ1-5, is DTGVSQNPRHKITKRGQNVTFRCDPISEHNRLYWYRQTLGQGPEFLTYFQNEAQLEKSRLLSDRFSAERPKGSFSTLEIQRTEQGDSAMYLCASSSGLYRPQHFGDGTRLSIL.

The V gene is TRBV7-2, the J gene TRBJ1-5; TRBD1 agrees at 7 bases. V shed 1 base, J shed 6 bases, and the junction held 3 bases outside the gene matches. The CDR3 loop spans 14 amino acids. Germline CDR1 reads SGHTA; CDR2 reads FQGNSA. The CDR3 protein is CASSLEGGGQPQHF. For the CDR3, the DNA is TGTGCCAGCAGCTTAGAAGGGGGCGGTCAGCCCCAGCATTTT.

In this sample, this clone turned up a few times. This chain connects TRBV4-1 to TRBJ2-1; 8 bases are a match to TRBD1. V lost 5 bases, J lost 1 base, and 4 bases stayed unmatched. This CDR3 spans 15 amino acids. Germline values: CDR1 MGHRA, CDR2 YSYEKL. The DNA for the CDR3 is TGCGCCAGCAGCTACGGACAGGGATCCTACAATGAGCAGTTCTTC. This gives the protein CASSYGQGSYNEQFF.

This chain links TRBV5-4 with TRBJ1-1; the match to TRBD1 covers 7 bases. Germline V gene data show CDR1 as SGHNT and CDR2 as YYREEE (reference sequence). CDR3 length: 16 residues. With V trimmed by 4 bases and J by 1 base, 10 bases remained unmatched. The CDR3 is CASSAYPGTANTEAFF. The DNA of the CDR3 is TGTGCCAGCAGCGCTTACCCCGGGACAGCGAACACTGAAGCTTTCTTT.

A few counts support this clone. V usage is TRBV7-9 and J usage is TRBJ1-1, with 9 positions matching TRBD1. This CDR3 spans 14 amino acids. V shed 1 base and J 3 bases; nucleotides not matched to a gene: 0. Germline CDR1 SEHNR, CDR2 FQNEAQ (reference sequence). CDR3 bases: TGTGCCAGCAGCTTAGGACAGGGGGACACTGAAGCTTTCTTT. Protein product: CASSLGQGDTEAFF.

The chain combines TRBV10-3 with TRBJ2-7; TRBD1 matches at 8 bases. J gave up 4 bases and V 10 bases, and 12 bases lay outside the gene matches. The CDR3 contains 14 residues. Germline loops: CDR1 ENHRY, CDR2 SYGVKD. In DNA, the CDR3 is TGTGCCAGCAGCCCCGGGACAGGAAGATACGAGCAGTACTTC. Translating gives CASSPGTGRYEQYF.

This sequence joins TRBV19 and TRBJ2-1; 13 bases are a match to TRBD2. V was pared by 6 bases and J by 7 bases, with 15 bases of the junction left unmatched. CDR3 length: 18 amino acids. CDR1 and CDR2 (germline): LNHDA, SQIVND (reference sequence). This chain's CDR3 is CASSGGLAGFRSRNEQFF. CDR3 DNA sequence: TGTGCCAGTAGCGGGGGACTAGCGGGGTTTCGATCTAGGAATGAGCAGTTCTTC.

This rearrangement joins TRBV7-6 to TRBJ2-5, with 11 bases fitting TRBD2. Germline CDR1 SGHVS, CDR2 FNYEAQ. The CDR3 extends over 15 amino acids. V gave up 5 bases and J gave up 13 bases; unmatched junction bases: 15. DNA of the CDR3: TGTGCCAGCAGCAAAGAGGGGACTAGCGGCCTGCCGTTGTACTTC. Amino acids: CASSKEGTSGLPLYF.

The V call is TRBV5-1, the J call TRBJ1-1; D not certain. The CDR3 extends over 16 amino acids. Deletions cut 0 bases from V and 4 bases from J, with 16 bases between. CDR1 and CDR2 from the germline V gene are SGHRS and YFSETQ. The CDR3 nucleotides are TGCGCCAGCAGCTTGGTTAGTGCGGGCGTGAGCACTGAAGCTTTCTTT. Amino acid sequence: CASSLVSAGVSTEAFF. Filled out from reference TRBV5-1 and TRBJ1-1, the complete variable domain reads KAGVTQTPRYLIKTRGQQVTLSCSPISGHRSVSWYQQTPGQGLQFLFEYFSETQRNKGNFPGRFSGRQFSNSRSEMNVSTLELGDSALYLCASSLVSAGVSTEAFFGQGTRLTVV.

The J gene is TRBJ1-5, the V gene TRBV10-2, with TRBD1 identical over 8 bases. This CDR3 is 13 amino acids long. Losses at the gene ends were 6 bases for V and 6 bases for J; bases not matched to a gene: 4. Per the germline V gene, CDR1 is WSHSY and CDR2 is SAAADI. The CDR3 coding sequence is TGCGCCAGCAGACAGGGGGGCAGTCAGCCCCAGCATTTT. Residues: CASRQGGSQPQHF.

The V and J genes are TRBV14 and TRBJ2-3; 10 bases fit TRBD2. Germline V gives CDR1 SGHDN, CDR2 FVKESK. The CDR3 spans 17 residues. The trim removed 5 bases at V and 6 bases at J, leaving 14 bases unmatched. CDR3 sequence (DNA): TGTGCCAGCAGCACCAGGGGAAAAGCGGGAGGGGCCGATACGCAGTATTTT. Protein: CASSTRGKAGGADTQYF.

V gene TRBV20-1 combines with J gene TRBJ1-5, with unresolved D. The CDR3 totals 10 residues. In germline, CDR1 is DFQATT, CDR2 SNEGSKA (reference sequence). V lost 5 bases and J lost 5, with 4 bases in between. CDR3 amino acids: CSALDQPQHF. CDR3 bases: TGCAGTGCTCTTGATCAGCCCCAGCATTTT.